Below, one T cell receptor beta chain is given with its context. Cells were sorted from thawed PBMC rested overnight and stained with GMM-loaded CD1B tetramer, viability dye and anti-CD3. The CD1B tetramers carried C32 glucose monomycolate purified from Rhodococcus equi. From each donor, about 100,000 tetramer-negative cells were sorted. The data originate from a study of T cells in tuberculosis. Profiled with immunoSEQ multiplex PCR; TCRdb holds only in-frame clones, not every one. Counted here are approximately 57,000 clones, roughly 87% occurring once; the ten biggest clones make up just over 20%. CDR1 is SGHRS, CDR2 YFSETQ, per germline. The CDR3 runs 16 residues. The junction had 5 bases not matched to a gene; V was cut back by 1 base and J by 4 bases.

The sample comprised CD1b-GMM tetramer-negative cells sorted from PBMCs. This sequence originates from an adult woman with latent tuberculosis. This chain joins TRBV5-1 and TRBJ2-6, with 7 bases lining up with TRBD1. For the CDR3, the DNA is TGCGCCAGCAGCTTGATGCAGGGGGTCGGGGCCAACGTCCTGACTTTC. This sequence encodes CASSLMQGVGANVLTF.